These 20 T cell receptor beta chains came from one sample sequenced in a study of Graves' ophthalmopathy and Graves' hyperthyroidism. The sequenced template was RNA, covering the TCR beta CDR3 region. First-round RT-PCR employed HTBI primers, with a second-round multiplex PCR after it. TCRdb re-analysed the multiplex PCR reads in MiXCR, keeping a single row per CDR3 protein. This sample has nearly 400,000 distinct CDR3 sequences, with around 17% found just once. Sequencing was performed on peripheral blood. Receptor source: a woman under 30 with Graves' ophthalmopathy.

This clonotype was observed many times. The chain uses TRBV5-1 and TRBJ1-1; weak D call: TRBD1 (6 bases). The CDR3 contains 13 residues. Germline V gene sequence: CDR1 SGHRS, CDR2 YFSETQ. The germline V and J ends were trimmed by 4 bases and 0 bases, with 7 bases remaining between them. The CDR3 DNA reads TGCGCCAGCAGCCGACAGGTGAACACTGAAGCTTTCTTT. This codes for CASSRQVNTEAFF.

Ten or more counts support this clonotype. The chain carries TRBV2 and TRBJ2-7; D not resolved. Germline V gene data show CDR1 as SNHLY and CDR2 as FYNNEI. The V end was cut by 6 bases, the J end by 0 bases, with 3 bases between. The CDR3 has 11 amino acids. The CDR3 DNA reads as TGTGCCAGCAGGTCCTCCTACGAGCAGTACTTC. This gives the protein CASRSSYEQYF.

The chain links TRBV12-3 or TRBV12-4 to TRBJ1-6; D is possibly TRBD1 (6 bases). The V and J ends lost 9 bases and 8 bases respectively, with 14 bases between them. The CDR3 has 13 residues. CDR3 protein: CASRDRTDSPLHF. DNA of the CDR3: TGTGCCAGTAGAGACAGGACAGATTCACCCCTCCACTTT.

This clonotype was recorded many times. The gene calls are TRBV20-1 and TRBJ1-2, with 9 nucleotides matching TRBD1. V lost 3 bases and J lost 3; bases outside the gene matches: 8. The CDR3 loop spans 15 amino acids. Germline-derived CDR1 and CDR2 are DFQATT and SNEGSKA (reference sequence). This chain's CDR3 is CSARRTGAEHYGYTF. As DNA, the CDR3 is TGCAGTGCTAGGCGGACAGGGGCCGAACACTATGGCTACACCTTC.

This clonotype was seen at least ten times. The CDR3 here is CASSLHRGTSYEQYF. The CDR3 region has the DNA TGTGCCAGCAGTCTCCATCGAGGGACTTCCTACGAGCAGTACTTC. V usage is TRBV2 and J usage is TRBJ2-7; possible D gene TRBD2, 6 bases. From germline, CDR1 is SNHLY and CDR2 FYNNEI. Deletions cut 5 bases from V and 1 base from J, with 15 bases between. This CDR3 contains 15 residues.

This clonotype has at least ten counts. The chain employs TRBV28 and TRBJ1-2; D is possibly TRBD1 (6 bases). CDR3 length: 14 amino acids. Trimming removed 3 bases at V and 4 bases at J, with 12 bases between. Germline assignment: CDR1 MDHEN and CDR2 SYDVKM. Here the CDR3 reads CASSFGGGRYGYTF. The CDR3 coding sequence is TGTGCCAGCAGTTTCGGCGGGGGCCGCTATGGCTACACCTTC.

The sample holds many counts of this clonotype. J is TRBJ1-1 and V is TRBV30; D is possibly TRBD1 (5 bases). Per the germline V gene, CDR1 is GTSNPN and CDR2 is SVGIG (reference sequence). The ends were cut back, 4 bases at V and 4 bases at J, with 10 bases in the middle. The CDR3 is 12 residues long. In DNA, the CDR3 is TGTGCCTGGAACGGGGGGGGCACTGAAGCTTTCTTT. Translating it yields CAWNGGGTEAFF.

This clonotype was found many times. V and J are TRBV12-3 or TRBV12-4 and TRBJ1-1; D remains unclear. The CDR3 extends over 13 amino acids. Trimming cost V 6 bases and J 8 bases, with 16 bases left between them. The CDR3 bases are TGTGCCAGCAGCCCAACCTCAGCCGGAGAAGCTTTCTTT. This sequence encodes CASSPTSAGEAFF.

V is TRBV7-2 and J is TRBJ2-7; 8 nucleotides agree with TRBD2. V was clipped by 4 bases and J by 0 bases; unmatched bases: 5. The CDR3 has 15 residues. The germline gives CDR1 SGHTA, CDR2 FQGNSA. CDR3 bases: TGTGCCAGCAGCTCCCGAGGGACTAGCTCCTACGAGCAGTACTTC. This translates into CASSSRGTSSYEQYF.

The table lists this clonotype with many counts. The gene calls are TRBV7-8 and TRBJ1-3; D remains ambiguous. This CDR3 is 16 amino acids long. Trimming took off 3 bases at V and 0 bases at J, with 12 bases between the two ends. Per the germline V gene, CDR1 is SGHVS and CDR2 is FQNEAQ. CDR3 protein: CASSFVEAFSGNTIYF. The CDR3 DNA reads TGTGCCAGCAGCTTCGTGGAGGCATTCTCTGGAAACACCATATATTTT.

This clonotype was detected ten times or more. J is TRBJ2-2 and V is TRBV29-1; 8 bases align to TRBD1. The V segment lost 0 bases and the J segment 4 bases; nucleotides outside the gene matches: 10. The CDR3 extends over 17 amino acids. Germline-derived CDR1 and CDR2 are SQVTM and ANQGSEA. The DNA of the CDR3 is TGCAGCGTTGAAGATCCCGGACGGACAGGGCCCACCGGGGAGCTGTTTTTT. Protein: CSVEDPGRTGPTGELFF.

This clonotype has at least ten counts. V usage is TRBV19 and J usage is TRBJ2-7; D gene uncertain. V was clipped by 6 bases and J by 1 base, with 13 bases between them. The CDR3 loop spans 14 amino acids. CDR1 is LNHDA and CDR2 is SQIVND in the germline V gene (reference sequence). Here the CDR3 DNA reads TGTGCCAGTAGCCTTGGGTGGGGTTCCTACGAGCAGTACTTC. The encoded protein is CASSLGWGSYEQYF. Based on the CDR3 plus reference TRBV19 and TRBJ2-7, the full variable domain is DGGITQSPKYLFRKEGQNVTLSCEQNLNHDAMYWYRQDPGQGLRLIYYSQIVNDFQKGDIAEGYSVSREKKESFPLTVTSAQKNPTAFYLCASSLGWGSYEQYFGPGTRLTVT.

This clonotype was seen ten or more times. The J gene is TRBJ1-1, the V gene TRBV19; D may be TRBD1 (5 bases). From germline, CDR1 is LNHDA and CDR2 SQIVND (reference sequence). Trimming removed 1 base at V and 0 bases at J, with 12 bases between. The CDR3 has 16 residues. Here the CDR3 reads CASSIGLRQLNTEAFF. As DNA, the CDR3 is TGTGCCAGTAGTATAGGTTTGAGACAGCTGAACACTGAAGCTTTCTTT.

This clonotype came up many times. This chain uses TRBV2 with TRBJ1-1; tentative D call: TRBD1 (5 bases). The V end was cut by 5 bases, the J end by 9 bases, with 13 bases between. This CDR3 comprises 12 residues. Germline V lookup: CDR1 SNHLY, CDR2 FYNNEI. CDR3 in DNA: TGTGCCAGCAGTCCCCAGGGCAGGAAAGCTTTCTTT. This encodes CASSPQGRKAFF.

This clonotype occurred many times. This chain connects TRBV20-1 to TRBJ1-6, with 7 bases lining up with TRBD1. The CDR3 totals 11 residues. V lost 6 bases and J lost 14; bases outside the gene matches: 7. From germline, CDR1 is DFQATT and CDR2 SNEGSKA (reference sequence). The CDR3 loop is CSAQGGSSLHF. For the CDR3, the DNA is TGCAGTGCCCAGGGGGGGTCGTCCCTCCACTTT.

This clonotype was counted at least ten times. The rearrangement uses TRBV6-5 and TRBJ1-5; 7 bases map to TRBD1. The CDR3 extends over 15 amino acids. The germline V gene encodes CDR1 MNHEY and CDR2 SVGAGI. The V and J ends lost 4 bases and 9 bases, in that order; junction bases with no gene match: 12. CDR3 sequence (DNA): TGTGCCAGCAGTTCCGGGACAGACCTCAGGTGGCCCCAGCATTTT. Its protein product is CASSSGTDLRWPQHF.

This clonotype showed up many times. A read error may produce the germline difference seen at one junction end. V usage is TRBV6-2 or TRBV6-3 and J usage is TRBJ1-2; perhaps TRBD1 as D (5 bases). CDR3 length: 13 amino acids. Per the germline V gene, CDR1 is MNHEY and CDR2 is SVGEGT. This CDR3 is CASTYRDNYGYTF. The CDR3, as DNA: TGTGCCAGCACTTACCGGGACAACTATGGCTACACCTTC.

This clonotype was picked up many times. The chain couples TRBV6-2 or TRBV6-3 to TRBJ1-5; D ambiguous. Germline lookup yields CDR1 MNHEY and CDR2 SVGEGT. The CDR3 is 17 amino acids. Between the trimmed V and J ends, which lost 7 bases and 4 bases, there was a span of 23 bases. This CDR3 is CASTGMDGRRRNQPQHF. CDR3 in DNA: TGTGCCAGCACCGGAATGGACGGCCGAAGACGTAATCAGCCCCAGCATTTT.

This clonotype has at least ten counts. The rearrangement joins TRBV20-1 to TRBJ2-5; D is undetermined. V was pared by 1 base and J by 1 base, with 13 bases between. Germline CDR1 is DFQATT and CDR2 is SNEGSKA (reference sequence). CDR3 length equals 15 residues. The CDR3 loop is CSARAGTGFQETQYF. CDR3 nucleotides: TGCAGTGCTAGAGCGGGCACGGGCTTCCAAGAGACCCAGTACTTC.

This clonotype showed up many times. The CDR3: CASSQERQGAYEQYF. The CDR3 region has the DNA TGCGCCAGCAGCCAAGAGAGACAGGGGGCGTACGAGCAGTACTTC. The J gene is TRBJ2-7, the V gene TRBV4-3, with TRBD1 identical over 10 bases. This CDR3 is built from 15 residues. Trimming at V came to 0 bases and at J to 4 bases, leaving 3 bases not matched to a gene. Germline V CDR1 and CDR2: LGHNA, YSLEER.